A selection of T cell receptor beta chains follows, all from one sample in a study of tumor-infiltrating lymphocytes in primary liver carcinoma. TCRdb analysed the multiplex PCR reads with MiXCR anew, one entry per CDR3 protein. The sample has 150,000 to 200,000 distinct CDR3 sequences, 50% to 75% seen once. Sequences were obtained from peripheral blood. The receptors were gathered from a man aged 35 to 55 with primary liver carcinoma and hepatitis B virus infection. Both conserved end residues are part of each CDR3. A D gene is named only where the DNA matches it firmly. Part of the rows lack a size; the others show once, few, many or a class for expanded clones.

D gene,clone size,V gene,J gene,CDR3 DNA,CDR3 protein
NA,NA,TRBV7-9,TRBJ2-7,TGTGCCAGCAGCTCCAGGGGAGGCCTCTACTACGAGCAGTACTTC,CASSSRGGLYYEQYF
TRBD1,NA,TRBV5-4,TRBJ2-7,TGTGCCAGCAGCTTGGGCAGGGGGTTAGCCTACGAGCAGTACTTC,CASSLGRGLAYEQYF
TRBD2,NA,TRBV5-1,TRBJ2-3,TGCGCCAGCAGCTTGGTAGGCGGGAGTGTTACAGATACGCAGTATTTT,CASSLVGGSVTDTQYF
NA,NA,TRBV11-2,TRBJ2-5,TGTGCCAGCAGCTTAGTCGGGCAGCCCATGGAGACCCAGTACTTC,CASSLVGQPMETQYF
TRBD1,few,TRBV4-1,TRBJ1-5,TGCGCCAGCAGCCAAGATCCCCACAGGGGCGACAATCAGCCCCAGCATTTT,CASSQDPHRGDNQPQHF
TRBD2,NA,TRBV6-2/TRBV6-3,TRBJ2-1,TGTGCCAGAAGTTATATAGCTAGCGGGAGGGCCTACAATGAGCAGTTCTTC,CARSYIASGRAYNEQFF
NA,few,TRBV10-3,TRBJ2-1,TGTGCCATCAGTGAGTCGGCCAGCTCCTACAATGAGCAGTTCTTC,CAISESASSYNEQFF
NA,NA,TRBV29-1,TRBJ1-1,TGTAGCGTTGTAGTCGGAGTTTACACTGAAGTTTTCTTT,CSVVVGVYTEVFF
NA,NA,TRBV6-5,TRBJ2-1,TGTGCCAGCAGTTTGCGCAGGGGCAATGAGCAGTTCTTC,CASSLRRGNEQFF
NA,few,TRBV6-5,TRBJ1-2,TGTGCCAGCAGCACGAGTCGGTTCTATGGCTACACCTTC,CASSTSRFYGYTF
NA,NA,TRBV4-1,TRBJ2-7,TGCGCCAGCAGCCCCAAAACTACCGACTACGAGCAGTACTTC,CASSPKTTDYEQYF
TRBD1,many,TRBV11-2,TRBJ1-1,TGTGCCAGCAGCCGCAGGGGGGGTGGTGAAGCTTTCTTT,CASSRRGGGEAFF
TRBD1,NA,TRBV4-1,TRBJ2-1,TGCGCCAGCAGCCCCCGGGACAGGGGGCGAACTGAGCAGTTCTTC,CASSPRDRGRTEQFF
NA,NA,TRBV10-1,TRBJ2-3,TGCGCCAGCAGCGGGGATTACCCTAGCACAGATACGCAGTATTTT,CASSGDYPSTDTQYF
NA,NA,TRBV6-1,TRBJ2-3,TGTGCCAGCAGTGAAGGACGGCAAGATACGCAGTATTTT,CASSEGRQDTQYF
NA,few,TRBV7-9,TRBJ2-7,TGTGCCAGCAGCTCTACGGGAGAAGGAGCCGAGCAGTACTTC,CASSSTGEGAEQYF
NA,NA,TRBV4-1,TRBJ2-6,TGCGCCAGCAGTTTAGGGTATAATGGGGCCAACGTCCTGACTTTC,CASSLGYNGANVLTF
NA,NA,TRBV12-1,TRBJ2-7,TGTGCCAGCCGTCTCCGTAGGGTTCGTCGCGAGCAGTACTTC,CASRLRRVRREQYF
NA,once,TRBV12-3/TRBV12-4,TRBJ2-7,TGTGCCAGCAGTCCCCCGGGGGTCCTGACCTACGAGCAGTACTTC,CASSPPGVLTYEQYF
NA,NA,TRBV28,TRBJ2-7,TGTGCCAGCAGTGGGTTGGGTTACGACCAGTACTTC,CASSGLGYDQYF
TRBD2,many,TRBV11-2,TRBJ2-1,TGTGCCAGCAGCTTAGGGGGTAGCGGGAGGTTAGACGGTGAGCAGTTCTTC,CASSLGGSGRLDGEQFF
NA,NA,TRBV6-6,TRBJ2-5,TGTGTCAGCAGTTACTCGCAGGGCCAGGAGACCCAGTACTTC,CVSSYSQGQETQYF
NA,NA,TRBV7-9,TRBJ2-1,TGTGCCAGCAGGACTTCTCACAATGAGCAGTTCTTC,CASRTSHNEQFF
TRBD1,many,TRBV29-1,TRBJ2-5,TGCAGCGTTGAAGACCCGGGACAGCGAGAGACCCAGTACTTC,CSVEDPGQRETQYF
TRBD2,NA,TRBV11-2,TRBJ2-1,TGTACCAGCAGTTTATTTCCTCGCGGGAGGGCTGGGAATGAGCAGTTCTTC,CTSSLFPRGRAGNEQFF
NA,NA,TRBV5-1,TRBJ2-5,TGCACCAGCAGCTTGGATGTTTCGGGAGACAGCGAGACCCAGTACTTC,CTSSLDVSGDSETQYF
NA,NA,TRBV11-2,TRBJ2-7,TGTGCCAACAGCTTAACCGATGGAGCCTACGAGTGGTACTTC,CANSLTDGAYEWYF
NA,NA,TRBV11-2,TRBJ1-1,TGTGTCTGCAGCACCACGGACGGTTTGAACACTGAAGCTTTCTTT,CVCSTTDGLNTEAFF
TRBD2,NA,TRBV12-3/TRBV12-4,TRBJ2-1,TGTGCCAGCAGTCTTCGGACTAGCCGCTACTTCAATGAGCAGTTCTTC,CASSLRTSRYFNEQFF
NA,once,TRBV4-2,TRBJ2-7,TGTGCCAGCAGCCGAGATCTTGGTTCGGGCAGGACCAGGGCCTACGAGCAGTACTTC,CASSRDLGSGRTRAYEQYF